The 14 T cell receptor beta chains below come from one sample, sequenced in a study of patients and donors after allogeneic stem cell transplantation (TCRdb year 2020). The library was obtained by RT-PCR. Sequencing relied on a NextSeq 550. Through fastp at Q25 and MiXCR, TCRdb rebuilt clones from the public reads, retaining in-frame beta chains. Rows with a matching CDR3 protein are joined into one entry that keeps the most common DNA and genes. The table for this sample lists 410,000 or so distinct CDR3 sequences; roughly 17% of them were counted only once. Around 7.9% of the sample rests with the top ten. Sequencing was carried out using blood, either unsorted or a sorted T cell fraction (not recorded which). The receptors originated from a human donor who was either an allogeneic HSCT recipient or a stem cell or donor lymphocyte infusion donor (not recorded which). It is not recorded whose cells these are; they may come from a transplant donor.

This clonotype was observed a handful of times. The V call is TRBV6-2 or TRBV6-3, the J call TRBJ1-5; D is ambiguous. The CDR3 runs to 15 residues. Looked up from germline, CDR1 is MNHEY and CDR2 is SVGEGT. The V gene lost 4 bases and the J gene lost 0 bases, with 10 bases spanning the gap. For the CDR3, the DNA is TGTGCCAGCAGTTTAGGTACGATTAGCAATCAGCCCCAGCATTTT. Protein sequence: CASSLGTISNQPQHF.

This chain uses TRBV19 with TRBJ1-4; 8 bases match TRBD1. There are 14 residues in the CDR3. Germline CDR1 is LNHDA and CDR2 is SQIVND (reference sequence). Trimming took 5 bases from V and 8 from J; bases not matched to a gene: 7. Here the CDR3 DNA reads TGTGCCAGTAGTTCCAGGGGGCGTAGGGAAAAACTGTTTTTT. This translates into CASSSRGRREKLFF.

The DNA for the CDR3 is TGCAGTGCTAGCGGGACAGGGGGCAATGAGCAGTTCTTC. Residues: CSASGTGGNEQFF. This chain joins TRBV20-1 and TRBJ2-1, with 11 positions matching TRBD1. The CDR3 sequence is 13 residues long. Germline lookup yields CDR1 DFQATT and CDR2 SNEGSKA (reference sequence). The V segment lost 3 bases and the J segment 6 bases; nucleotides outside the gene matches: 1.

This clonotype was detected a few times. The gene calls are TRBV20-1 and TRBJ1-6, with D perhaps matching TRBD1 (5 bases). Germline CDR1 is DFQATT and CDR2 is SNEGSKA (reference sequence). V dropped 3 bases and J dropped 7 bases, with 13 bases sitting between them. The CDR3 runs 14 residues. The CDR3 DNA reads TGCAGTGCTAGCCAGTTAGAGGGGAATTCACCCCTCCACTTT. Protein: CSASQLEGNSPLHF.

The chain is built from TRBV2 and TRBJ1-1; tentatively, D is TRBD1 (5 bases). CDR3 length: 14 residues. V dropped 6 bases and J dropped 10 bases, with 21 bases sitting between them. Per germline, CDR1 SNHLY and CDR2 FYNNEI. The CDR3 reads CASSFRGAGSRAFF. As DNA, the CDR3 is TGTGCCAGCAGCTTCCGTGGGGCAGGTTCAAGAGCTTTCTTT.

V is TRBV6-5 and J is TRBJ1-4; 10 nucleotides agree with TRBD1. The junction had 9 bases not matched to a gene; V was cut back by 4 bases and J by 13 bases. The CDR3 length is 14 residues. The germline CDR1 and CDR2 sequences are MNHEY and SVGAGI. In DNA, the CDR3 is TGTGCCAGCAGTTTTCGACAGGGGGCGAGGTTACTGTTTTTT. Protein sequence: CASSFRQGARLLFF.

This chain uses TRBV20-1 with TRBJ2-1; 12 bases are shared with TRBD2. Germline V gene sequence: CDR1 DFQATT, CDR2 SNEGSKA (reference sequence). V shed 0 bases and J 5 bases; nucleotides not matched to a gene: 11. The CDR3 sequence is 18 residues long. CDR3: CSARDEQRTSGVHNEQFF. CDR3 sequence (DNA): TGCAGTGCTAGAGACGAACAACGGACTAGCGGGGTTCACAATGAGCAGTTCTTC.

At least ten counts were recorded for this clonotype. The genes are TRBV11-1 and TRBJ2-1; a possible D gene is TRBD1 (5 bases). The germline gives CDR1 SGHAT, CDR2 FQDESV (reference sequence). V lost 7 bases to trimming and J lost 0 bases, with 10 bases between them. The CDR3 loop spans 14 amino acids. In DNA, the CDR3 is TGTGCCAGCAAGCAGGGCTTCTCCTACAATGAGCAGTTCTTC. It yields the protein CASKQGFSYNEQFF. Looking up the rest from reference TRBV11-1 and TRBJ2-1 gives the full variable domain: EAEVAQSPRYKITEKSQAVAFWCDPISGHATLYWYRQILGQGPELLVQFQDESVVDDSQLPKDRFSAERLKGVDSTLKIQPAELGDSAMYLCASKQGFSYNEQFFGPGTRLTVL.

This chain links TRBV7-9 with TRBJ2-7, with unresolved D. The CDR3 runs to 14 residues. The V gene lost 1 base and the J gene lost 1 base, with 8 bases spanning the gap. Germline V gene lookup returns CDR1 SEHNR and CDR2 FQNEAQ (reference sequence). DNA for the CDR3: TGTGCCAGCAGCTTAGGTTATGGGTCCTACGAGCAGTACTTC. This encodes CASSLGYGSYEQYF.

This clonotype was picked up many times. This chain's CDR3 is CASSPRDGLWETQYF. The CDR3 DNA follows: TGTGCCAGCAGTCCCCGGGACGGACTTTGGGAGACCCAGTACTTC. This chain uses TRBV12-3 or TRBV12-4 with TRBJ2-5; D may match TRBD1 or TRBD2 (5 bases each). CDR3 length: 15 amino acids. V was clipped by 5 bases and J by 5 bases, with 18 bases between them.

The chain is built from TRBV13 and TRBJ1-2, with D possibly matching TRBD1 (5 bases). Germline V gene lookup returns CDR1 PRHDT and CDR2 FYEKMQ (reference sequence). V was clipped by 0 bases and J by 3 bases, with 17 bases between them. The CDR3 has 17 amino acids. The CDR3 DNA follows: TGTGCCAGCAGCTTAGGATTGGCCGGCGGGGGATACTATGGCTACACCTTC. The encoded protein is CASSLGLAGGGYYGYTF.

A few counts support this clonotype. The J gene is TRBJ2-3, the V gene TRBV12-3 or TRBV12-4; TRBD2 agrees at 10 bases. The CDR3 runs 18 residues. Losses at the gene ends were 3 bases for V and 1 base for J; bases not matched to a gene: 10. The CDR3 loop reads CASSFFLAGVLGTDTQYF. In DNA form, the CDR3 reads TGTGCCAGCAGTTTTTTTCTAGCGGGGGTTCTTGGCACAGATACGCAGTATTTT.

The chain combines TRBV30 with TRBJ1-1; no definite D call. Germline CDR1 reads GTSNPN; CDR2 reads SVGIG (reference sequence). This CDR3 comprises 10 residues. Trimming left V 3 bases short and J 7 bases short, with 6 bases between. The CDR3 DNA reads TGTGCCTGGAGGACTTATGAAGCTTTCTTT. Translating it yields CAWRTYEAFF.

This clonotype was seen a few times. The V call is TRBV20-1, the J call TRBJ1-1; maybe TRBD1 (5 bases). In germline, CDR1 is DFQATT, CDR2 SNEGSKA (reference sequence). The CDR3 extends over 13 amino acids. Trimming cost V 6 bases and J 3 bases, with 14 bases left between them. The CDR3 region has the DNA TGCAGTGCCGGCGGGCTGGGGGACACTGAAGCTTTCTTT. Protein product: CSAGGLGDTEAFF.